These T cell receptor beta chains were read from a single sample in a study of cytomegalovirus exposure and HLA in healthy donors. The assay was immunoSEQ multiplex PCR, and TCRdb's table has in-frame clones only and misses some. The sample carries 150,000 to 200,000 clones, 75% to 80% recorded once. Sequencing was carried out using PBMCs. These receptors all stem from a woman in her thirties in good health and CMV-seropositive. CDR3s include the opening cysteine and the closing phenylalanine or tryptophan. A D gene is named only where the DNA matches it firmly. A clone size is listed for some rows: how often the clone was seen (once, few, many), or a class if it is expanded.

clone_size,d_call,j_call,v_call,cdr3_aa,cdr3_nt
.,TRBD2,TRBJ2-7,TRBV4-1,CASSQRLLAGGEQYF,TGCGCCAGCAGCCAACGGTTGCTAGCGGGAGGCGAGCAGTACTTC
.,TRBD1,TRBJ1-2,TRBV2,CASNVRDRADYGYTF,TGTGCCAGCAACGTACGGGACAGGGCGGACTATGGCTACACCTTC
.,TRBD2,TRBJ2-5,TRBV27,CASSKFGGKPEETQYF,TGTGCCAGCAGTAAGTTCGGGGGGAAACCAGAAGAGACCCAGTACTTC
.,.,TRBJ1-2,TRBV9,CASRGATFFYGYTF,TGTGCCAGCAGGGGGGCCACTTTCTTCTATGGCTACACCTTC
.,TRBD2,TRBJ2-5,TRBV28,CASSLLLAEETQYF,TGTGCCAGCAGTTTACTGCTAGCGGAAGAGACCCAGTACTTC
.,TRBD1,TRBJ1-1,TRBV2,CASSTNDRGMNTEAFF,TGTGCCAGCAGCACGAACGACAGGGGCATGAACACTGAAGCTTTCTTT
.,.,TRBJ1-2,TRBV14,CASSQVRQIHGYTF,TGTGCCAGCAGCCAAGTTAGACAGATACATGGCTACACCTTC
.,TRBD1,TRBJ1-6,TRBV19,CASAGQGVNSPLHF,TGTGCCAGTGCGGGACAGGGGGTTAATTCACCCCTCCACTTT
.,TRBD2,TRBJ2-5,TRBV7-2,CASTPAGGRGRGETQYF,TGTGCCAGCACCCCCGCGGGCGGGCGCGGGAGGGGCGAGACCCAGTACTTC
.,TRBD2,TRBJ2-5,TRBV5-4,CASSLELAGHRETQYF,TGTGCCAGCAGCTTGGAACTAGCGGGGCACAGAGAGACCCAGTACTTC
few,.,TRBJ1-1,TRBV7-2,CASSSGGVVAFF,TGTGCCAGCAGCTCGGGAGGGGTGGTAGCTTTCTTT
.,.,TRBJ2-7,TRBV4-1,CASSHSAGLSYEQYF,TGCGCCAGCAGCCACTCGGCAGGGTTATCCTACGAGCAGTACTTC
.,TRBD1,TRBJ1-1,TRBV29-1,CSVGRGLDTEAFF,TGCAGCGTTGGCAGGGGGCTAGACACTGAAGCTTTCTTT
.,TRBD2,TRBJ2-1,TRBV4-3,CASSQKLAGGDNEQFF,TGCGCCAGCAGCCAAAAACTAGCGGGGGGCGACAATGAGCAGTTCTTC
.,TRBD1,TRBJ1-2,TRBV2,CASSGMDRGHRVYGYTF,TGTGCCAGCAGTGGGATGGACAGGGGGCACAGAGTCTATGGCTACACCTTC
.,TRBD1,TRBJ1-5,TRBV7-2,CASSLAPDRVQPQHF,TGTGCCAGCAGCTTAGCGCCGGACAGGGTGCAGCCCCAGCATTTT
.,TRBD1,TRBJ1-5,TRBV12-5,CASGQGDSNQPQHF,TGTGCTAGTGGACAGGGGGATAGCAATCAGCCCCAGCATTTT
.,.,TRBJ1-5,TRBV6-5,CASSYGPTGSQPQHF,TGTGCCAGCAGTTACGGTCCTACAGGGAGTCAGCCCCAGCATTTT
.,.,TRBJ1-2,TRBV11-2,CASSLDLWTYGYTF,TGTGCCAGCAGCTTAGATCTTTGGACATATGGCTACACCTTC
.,TRBD1,TRBJ1-2,TRBV5-1,CASSLEARGPGYTF,TGCGCCAGCAGCTTGGAAGCCAGGGGGCCTGGCTACACCTTC
.,.,TRBJ2-3,TRBV7-9,CASSLTGVTDTQYF,TGTGCCAGCAGCTTAACGGGAGTCACAGATACGCAGTATTTT
.,TRBD1,TRBJ2-7,TRBV28,CASSWNRGDLGVYEQYF,TGTGCCAGCAGTTGGAACAGGGGGGACCTAGGAGTATACGAGCAGTACTTC
.,.,TRBJ1-6,TRBV7-9,CASSYRSLNSPLHF,TGTGCCAGCAGCTACAGGAGCCTTAATTCACCCCTCCACTTT
.,.,TRBJ1-5,TRBV7-9,CASSPWGGDGQPQHF,TGTGCCAGCAGCCCTTGGGGGGGGGACGGTCAGCCCCAGCATTTT
.,.,TRBJ2-3,TRBV29-1,CSPAGWIDTQYF,TGCAGCCCGGCCGGGTGGATAGATACGCAGTATTTT
.,.,TRBJ1-1,TRBV5-1,CASSLDKYEAFF,TGCGCCAGCAGCTTGGACAAGTATGAAGCTTTCTTT
.,.,TRBJ2-7,TRBV5-1,CASSLDGVGLREQYF,TGCGCCAGCAGCTTGGACGGGGTAGGGTTACGCGAGCAGTACTTC
once,TRBD1,TRBJ2-7,TRBV5-1,CASTSGGQGGSEQYF,TGCGCCAGCACCTCCGGCGGACAGGGGGGGAGCGAGCAGTACTTC
few,TRBD1,TRBJ2-7,TRBV6-5,CASSYSRGLTYEQYF,TGTGCCAGCAGTTACTCGAGGGGGCTAACCTACGAGCAGTACTTC
once,.,TRBJ1-2,TRBV28,CASSLISPYGGYTF,TGTGCCAGCAGCCTCATTTCCCCCTACGGGGGCTACACCTTC
.,.,TRBJ2-3,TRBV6-6,CASTAGDTQYF,TGTGCCAGCACCGCCGGGGATACGCAGTATTTT
few,.,TRBJ1-1,TRBV12-5,CASGLGGENTEAFF,TGTGCTAGTGGTTTGGGGGGGGAGAACACTGAAGCTTTCTTT
.,TRBD1,TRBJ2-7,TRBV4-3,CASSQDRRQGLYEQYF,TGCGCCAGCAGCCAAGATAGGAGACAGGGCCTCTACGAGCAGTACTTC
.,.,TRBJ2-7,TRBV19,CASSYTTVSYEQYF,TGTGCCAGTAGTTATACTACGGTCTCCTACGAGCAGTACTTC
.,TRBD1,TRBJ2-5,TRBV29-1,CSVGGRDRGQETQYF,TGCAGCGTTGGGGGCCGGGACAGGGGGCAAGAGACCCAGTACTTC
.,.,TRBJ1-1,TRBV27,CASTGFYGPNTEAFF,TGTGCCAGCACAGGGTTTTATGGGCCGAACACTGAAGCTTTCTTT
.,TRBD2,TRBJ2-7,TRBV9,CASSVEGEGIYEQYF,TGTGCCAGCAGCGTTGAAGGGGAGGGGATCTACGAGCAGTACTTC
.,.,TRBJ1-2,TRBV19,CASRHLGGQRLWDYTF,TGTGCCAGTAGACATCTAGGAGGACAGAGACTATGGGACTACACCTTC
.,TRBD2,TRBJ2-2,TRBV5-4,CASSSLAGGANTGELFF,TGTGCCAGCAGCTCTCTAGCGGGGGGCGCGAACACCGGGGAGCTGTTTTTT
few,TRBD2,TRBJ2-1,TRBV4-2,CASSQDREVSEQFF,TGTGCCAGCAGCCAAGATCGGGAGGTTAGTGAGCAGTTCTTC